The rows below give T cell receptor beta chains drawn from one sample of a study of graft-versus-host responses after intestinal transplantation. Profiling relied on immunoSEQ multiplex PCR, and the TCRdb table lists in-frame clones only, not all of them. The sample records just under 65,000 clones, 90% being singletons. For these TCRs, the target antigens are not known. The material sequenced was unstimulated CD8+ T cells sorted from spleen or lymph node cells, taken before transplant. The receptors were sampled from a human donor who was the organ donor for an intestinal transplant. Both conserved end residues are part of each CDR3. The order of the fields is J gene, clone size, D gene, V gene, CDR3 protein, CDR3 DNA. D genes are given only for firm matches. Clone size is stated in some rows and not others, as once, few, many or a class when expanded.

>TRBJ2-1|-|-|TRBV6-4
CASSDSPGTPYNEQFF
TGTGCCAGCAGTGACTCCCCGGGAACACCCTACAATGAGCAGTTCTTC
>TRBJ2-7|medium-sized|TRBD2|TRBV7-9
CASSLVAGAQNEQYF
TGTGCCAGCAGCTTAGTAGCGGGGGCACAGAACGAGCAGTACTTC
>TRBJ1-2|few|TRBD1|TRBV6-6
CASSSTGNGYTF
TGTGCCAGCAGTTCGACAGGGAATGGCTACACCTTC
>TRBJ1-2|-|-|TRBV4-2
CASSQGPTNYGYTF
TGTGCCAGCAGCCAAGGGCCAACTAACTATGGCTACACCTTC
>TRBJ2-7|-|TRBD2|TRBV7-6
CASSSPGGLAAYEQYF
TGTGCCAGCAGCTCCCCGGGCGGACTAGCAGCCTACGAGCAGTACTTC
>TRBJ1-2|-|TRBD1|TRBV7-9
CASSLVYSAGGYYGYTF
TGTGCCAGCAGCTTAGTATATAGTGCAGGGGGATATTATGGCTACACCTTC
>TRBJ1-1|-|-|TRBV28
CASSIQGPSTEAFF
TGTGCCAGCAGCATCCAGGGCCCCAGCACTGAAGCTTTCTTT
>TRBJ2-2|-|-|TRBV28
CASRKPGPHRWFVRGELFF
TGTGCCAGCAGAAAACCGGGTCCTCATCGTTGGTTCGTTAGAGGGGAGCTGTTTTTT
>TRBJ1-3|-|-|TRBV28
CASSSPGGNTIYF
TGTGCCAGCAGTTCCCCCGGGGGAAACACCATATATTTT
>TRBJ2-3|-|-|TRBV6-5
CASSYGAGTLTDTQYF
TGTGCCAGCAGTTACGGAGCGGGCACCCTCACAGATACGCAGTATTTT
>TRBJ1-1|-|TRBD1|TRBV29-1
CSVVAGTGSEAFF
TGCAGCGTTGTTGCCGGGACAGGGTCCGAAGCTTTCTTT
>TRBJ2-1|-|-|TRBV9
CASSVGLAESNEQFF
TGTGCCAGCAGCGTAGGGTTAGCGGAGAGCAATGAGCAGTTCTTC
>TRBJ2-7|-|TRBD2|TRBV4-3
CASSQESGITYEQYF
TGCGCCAGCAGCCAAGAAAGCGGGATCACCTACGAGCAGTACTTC
>TRBJ2-1|-|-|TRBV5-6
CASSFGTVYNEQFF
TGTGCCAGCAGCTTTGGAACAGTATACAATGAGCAGTTCTTC
>TRBJ2-3|-|TRBD2|TRBV5-6
CASSRVAGDTQYF
TGTGCCAGCAGCCGAGTAGCGGGAGATACGCAGTATTTT
>TRBJ2-2|-|TRBD1|TRBV7-6
CASSLTGGNTGELFF
TGTGCCAGCAGCTTAACAGGGGGAAACACCGGGGAGCTGTTTTTT
>TRBJ2-7|-|TRBD1|TRBV5-4
CASSSSTGGYRNVYEQYF
TGTGCCAGCAGCTCCTCGACAGGGGGCTACCGGAATGTGTACGAGCAGTACTTC
>TRBJ2-2|-|-|TRBV4-1
CASSHPNTGELFF
TGCGCCAGCAGCCATCCTAACACCGGGGAGCTGTTTTTT
>TRBJ2-7|-|TRBD1|TRBV9
CASSVASGQGYEQYF
TGTGCCAGCAGCGTAGCTTCGGGACAGGGCTACGAGCAGTACTTC
>TRBJ2-3|once|-|TRBV7-3
CASSLLGSQGTDTQYF
TGTGCCAGCAGCTTACTGGGCAGCCAGGGCACAGATACGCAGTATTTT
>TRBJ2-1|-|TRBD2|TRBV7-9
CASSFSGGTYNEQFF
TGTGCCAGCAGCTTTAGCGGGGGGACTTACAATGAGCAGTTCTTC
>TRBJ2-1|-|-|TRBV6-1
CASSVTGSGEQFF
TGTGCCAGCAGTGTAACAGGTTCCGGTGAGCAGTTCTTC
>TRBJ1-6|-|-|TRBV6-5
CASSYMAGPYNSPLHF
TGTGCCAGCAGTTACATGGCGGGTCCCTATAATTCACCCCTCCACTTT
>TRBJ2-7|-|-|TRBV6-1
CASITAYEQYF
TGTGCCAGTATTACTGCCTACGAGCAGTACTTC
>TRBJ2-3|-|TRBD2|TRBV6-4
CASSEGLAADTQYF
TGTGCCAGCAGTGAAGGACTAGCCGCAGATACGCAGTATTTT
>TRBJ2-5|-|TRBD2|TRBV13
CASSLEAGGPQETQYF
TGTGCCAGCAGCTTAGAGGCGGGAGGGCCACAAGAGACCCAGTACTTC
>TRBJ1-5|-|TRBD1|TRBV6-6
CASTTTGISNQPQHF
TGTGCCAGCACTACGACAGGGATTAGCAATCAGCCCCAGCATTTT
>TRBJ2-3|-|-|TRBV7-9
CASSLKLVADTQYF
TGTGCCAGCAGCTTAAAACTAGTCGCAGATACGCAGTATTTT
>TRBJ1-3|few|TRBD1|TRBV9
CASSWTGAGNTIYF
TGTGCCAGCAGTTGGACAGGGGCGGGAAACACCATATATTTT
>TRBJ1-1|-|-|TRBV9
CASSVDGQGNTEAFF
TGTGCCAGCAGCGTAGATGGCCAGGGGAACACTGAAGCTTTCTTT
>TRBJ1-1|-|TRBD1|TRBV30
CAWSSTGEVTEAFF
TGTGCCTGGAGCTCGACAGGGGAGGTGACTGAAGCTTTCTTT
>TRBJ2-7|-|TRBD2|TRBV6-5
CASSLGAGGAYEQYF
TGTGCCAGCAGTCTTGGAGCGGGAGGAGCCTACGAGCAGTACTTC
>TRBJ2-1|-|TRBD1|TRBV5-1
CASSLGDRGGKNSYNEQFF
TGCGCCAGCAGCTTGGGGGACAGGGGGGGAAAGAACTCCTACAATGAGCAGTTCTTC
>TRBJ1-1|-|-|TRBV27
CASGGVNTEAFF
TGTGCCAGCGGAGGCGTGAACACTGAAGCTTTCTTT
>TRBJ2-7|-|TRBD2|TRBV9
CASSGGLATTYEQYF
TGTGCCAGCAGCGGGGGACTAGCGACTACCTACGAGCAGTACTTC
>TRBJ2-7|once|-|TRBV27
CASSLRGLYSHEQYF
TGTGCCAGCAGTTTAAGAGGACTGTACTCCCACGAGCAGTACTTC
>TRBJ1-2|-|-|TRBV2
CGADGGPSNYGYTF
TGTGGCGCGGACGGGGGACCGTCGAACTATGGCTACACCTTC
>TRBJ1-1|-|TRBD1|TRBV29-1
CRPARTGGPTTEAFF
TGCAGGCCAGCCCGTACAGGGGGCCCCACCACTGAAGCTTTCTTT
>TRBJ2-7|-|-|TRBV7-9
CASSPLGQGRDEQYF
TGTGCCAGCAGCCCCCTAGGGCAGGGAAGAGACGAGCAGTACTTC
>TRBJ2-7|-|TRBD1|TRBV5-6
CASSSGQNSYEQYF
TGTGCCAGCAGCTCGGGACAGAACTCCTACGAGCAGTACTTC
>TRBJ2-7|-|-|TRBV2
CASTGTYEQYF
TGTGCCAGTACGGGAACATACGAGCAGTACTTC
>TRBJ2-1|-|TRBD1|TRBV30
CAWSGEDRGNYNEQFF
TGTGCCTGGAGTGGAGAGGACAGGGGAAACTACAATGAGCAGTTCTTC
>TRBJ2-7|-|-|TRBV7-9
CASSLEIQGAYEQYF
TGTGCCAGCAGCTTAGAGATACAGGGTGCCTACGAGCAGTACTTC
>TRBJ2-7|-|-|TRBV6-5
CASSETIGSYEQYF
TGTGCCAGCAGTGAGACAATTGGGTCCTACGAGCAGTACTTC
>TRBJ2-1|-|TRBD2|TRBV10-3
CAISGTSVDEQFF
TGTGCCATCAGCGGTACTAGCGTCGATGAGCAGTTCTTC
>TRBJ1-2|few|-|TRBV27
CASSNGYGYTF
TGTGCCAGCAGTAACGGTTATGGCTACACCTTC
>TRBJ2-7|few|TRBD1|TRBV10-3
CAMGTADYEQYF
TGTGCCATGGGGACAGCCGACTACGAGCAGTACTTC
>TRBJ2-7|-|TRBD2|TRBV7-8
CASSGGRAHEQYF
TGTGCCAGCAGCGGTGGGAGGGCCCACGAGCAGTACTTC
>TRBJ1-2|-|-|TRBV28
CASSLSGDGYTF
TGTGCCAGCAGTTTGTCGGGAGATGGCTACACCTTC
>TRBJ2-1|-|TRBD1|TRBV10-3
CAISPGTGEYNEQFF
TGTGCCATCAGTCCCGGGACAGGGGAATACAATGAGCAGTTCTTC
>TRBJ2-5|-|TRBD1|TRBV28
CAIGRTGGQETQYF
TGTGCCATCGGCCGAACAGGGGGCCAAGAGACCCAGTACTTC
>TRBJ2-1|once|TRBD2|TRBV4-1
CASSQPGLAGVDEQFF
TGCGCCAGCAGCCAGCCCGGACTAGCGGGAGTTGATGAGCAGTTCTTC
>TRBJ2-5|-|TRBD2|TRBV25-1
CASSEGGSVETQYF
TGTGCCAGCAGTGAGGGCGGGAGTGTCGAGACCCAGTACTTC
>TRBJ2-1|-|-|TRBV14
CASSQEGYNEQFF
TGTGCCAGCAGCCAGGAGGGATACAATGAGCAGTTCTTC
>TRBJ1-2|-|-|TRBV12-5
CASGLAGGENYGYTF
TGTGCTAGTGGTTTGGCCGGGGGGGAGAACTATGGCTACACCTTC
>TRBJ1-1|-|-|TRBV5-6
CASSLSENTEAFF
TGTGCCAGCAGCTTATCAGAGAACACTGAAGCTTTCTTT
>TRBJ2-7|-|TRBD1|TRBV5-1
CASSWLGQGGSYEQYF
TGCGCCAGCAGCTGGTTGGGACAGGGGGGCTCCTACGAGCAGTACTTC
>TRBJ2-3|-|TRBD1|TRBV25-1
CASSEFGTGTDTQYF
TGTGCCAGCAGTGAATTTGGGACAGGGACAGATACGCAGTATTTT
>TRBJ2-7|-|-|TRBV5-4
CASSLGQGFTYEQYF
TGTGCCAGCAGCTTGGGCCAGGGATTTACCTACGAGCAGTACTTC